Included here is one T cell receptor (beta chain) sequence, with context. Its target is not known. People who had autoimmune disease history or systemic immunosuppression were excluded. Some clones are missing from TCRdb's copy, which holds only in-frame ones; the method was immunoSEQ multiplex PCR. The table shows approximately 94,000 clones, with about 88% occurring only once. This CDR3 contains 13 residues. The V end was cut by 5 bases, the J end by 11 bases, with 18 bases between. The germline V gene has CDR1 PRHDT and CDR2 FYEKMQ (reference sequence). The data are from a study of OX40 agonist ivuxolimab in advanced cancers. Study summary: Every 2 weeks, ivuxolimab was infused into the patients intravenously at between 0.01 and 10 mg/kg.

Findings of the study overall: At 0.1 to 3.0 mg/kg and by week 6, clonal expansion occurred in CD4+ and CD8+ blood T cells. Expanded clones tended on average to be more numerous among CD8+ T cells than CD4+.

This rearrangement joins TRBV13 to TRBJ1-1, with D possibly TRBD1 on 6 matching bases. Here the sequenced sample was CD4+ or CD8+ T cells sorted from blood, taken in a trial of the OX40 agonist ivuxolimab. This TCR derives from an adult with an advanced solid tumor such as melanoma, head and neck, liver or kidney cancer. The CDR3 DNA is TGTGCCAGCAGCAGGGGGTGGGACTGGGCGGCTTTCTTT. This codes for CASSRGWDWAAFF.